Sequencing of this TCR beta chain was carried out in a study of shared clonotypes between healthy human individuals. This clone came up once. Measured with immunoSEQ multiplex PCR; TCRdb has only the in-frame clones, and not every one. In the table there are some 2.1 million clones, around 95% of which are singletons. CDR3 length: 14 residues. J gave up 4 bases and V 6 bases, and 5 bases lay outside the gene matches. Germline assignment: CDR1 SNHLY and CDR2 FYNNEI. The specimen was naive CD4+ T cells sorted from blood. Described subset: CD45RA+ positively selected. The chain uses TRBV2 and TRBJ1-5; TRBD1 agrees at 8 bases. The sequence came from a man between 18 and 29 years old in good health. CDR3 sequence reads: CASSAGQVNQPQHF. In nucleotides, the CDR3 is TGTGCCAGCAGCGCGGGACAGGTTAATCAGCCCCAGCATTTT.